This T cell receptor (beta chain) was sequenced in a study of spatial heterogeneity in lung cancer. General study results and limits: It was found that expanded intratumoral alpha and beta TCR counts tracked tumor mutation counts.

From the 5' RACE reads, TCRdb called clonotypes with MiXCR, one entry per CDR3 protein. The table has over 8,500 distinct CDR3 sequences, around 15% seen once. Time point given: sample taken at primary tumor resection. Germline-derived CDR1 and CDR2 are SGHAT and FQNNGV. CDR3 size: 13 residues. Trimming removed 1 base from V and 6 bases from J, with 7 bases in between. This clonotype was observed a few times. The target antigen is unknown. This clonotype was sampled from a male donor with early-stage non-small cell lung cancer. The gene calls are TRBV11-2 and TRBJ2-1; D gene uncertain. This specimen was lung tumor tissue, taken at surgery. The CDR3 nucleotides are TGTGCCAGCAGCTTAGGTCCCCCCAATGAGCAGTTCTTC. Translated: CASSLGPPNEQFF.